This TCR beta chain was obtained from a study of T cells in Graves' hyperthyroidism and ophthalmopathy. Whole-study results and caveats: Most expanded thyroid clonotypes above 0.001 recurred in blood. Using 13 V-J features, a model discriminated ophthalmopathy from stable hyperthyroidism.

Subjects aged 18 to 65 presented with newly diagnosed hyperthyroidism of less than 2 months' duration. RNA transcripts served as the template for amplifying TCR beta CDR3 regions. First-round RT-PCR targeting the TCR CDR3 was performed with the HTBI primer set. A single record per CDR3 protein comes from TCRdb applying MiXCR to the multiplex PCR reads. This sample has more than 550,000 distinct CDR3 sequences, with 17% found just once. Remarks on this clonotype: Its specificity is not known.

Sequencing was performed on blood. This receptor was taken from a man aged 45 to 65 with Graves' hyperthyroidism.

The chain's CDR3 is CASSPFLTSGTDTQYF. CDR3 bases: TGTGCCAGCAGCCCATTTCTGACTAGCGGAACAGATACGCAGTATTTT. The chain has TRBV11-2 and TRBJ2-3; 9 nucleotides agree with TRBD2. The germline V gene encodes CDR1 SGHAT and CDR2 FQNNGV. The CDR3 sequence is 16 residues long. Unmatched junction bases numbered 9, after V lost 5 bases and J lost 3 bases. The full variable domain, completed using reference TRBV11-2 and TRBJ2-3, is EAGVAQSPRYKIIEKRQSVAFWCNPISGHATLYWYQQILGQGPKLLIQFQNNGVVDDSQLPKDRFSAERLKGVDSTLKIQPAKLEDSAVYLCASSPFLTSGTDTQYFGPGTRLTVL.